This T cell receptor beta chain was found in a study of tumor and adjacent non-tumor tissue in lung cancer. Study at large: There were some 11 adenocarcinoma, a couple of squamous cell carcinoma and 1 small cell lung cancer cases. Patients were aged roughly 30 to 76, roughly nine men and about five women, stage I to III.

TCRbeta libraries were built with three rounds of nested PCR, modified from ARM-PCR. In TCRdb, the multiplex PCR reads were re-called with MiXCR into one record per CDR3 protein. Of 98,000 or so distinct CDR3 sequences listed, 80% were seen once; the top ten hold roughly 33%. General observations from the study: Tumor tissue had significantly higher TCR diversity than normal lung. Normal lung showed higher cumulative top 100 clone frequency than tumor.

In this sample, this clonotype turned up many times. Its specificity is unknown. This CDR3 spans 15 amino acids. The ends were cut back, 0 bases at V and 10 bases at J, with 13 bases in the middle. Germline CDR1 and CDR2: MGHRA and YSYEKL. No cell sorting was done before RNA was extracted from the tissue. Distant lung tissue was collected more than 3 cm away from the tumor edge. This rearrangement joins TRBV4-1 to TRBJ1-6; tentatively, D is TRBD1 (6 bases). The specimen was distant non-tumor lung tissue. The sequence came from a man aged 55 to 69 with small cell lung cancer. In DNA form, the CDR3 reads TGCGCCAGCAGCCAAGATGGCAGGGGACTGTCACCCCTCCACTTT. Its protein product is CASSQDGRGLSPLHF.